The 10 T cell receptor beta chains presented below share a single source sample, sequenced in a study of shared clonotypes between healthy human individuals. This table comes from immunoSEQ multiplex PCR, and its TCRdb copy is limited to in-frame clones, with some not included. The sample yields hundreds of thousands of clones, roughly 70% seen once. Source material: memory CD4+ T cells sorted from blood. The subset denotes: CD45RA-negative fraction. These TCRs come from a young woman in good health.

DNA of the CDR3: TGCAGCGTGTCTTTTACTAGCACAGATACGCAGTATTTT. Its protein is CSVSFTSTDTQYF. The V gene is TRBV29-1, the J gene TRBJ2-3, with D unresolved. The CDR3 has 13 amino acids. Germline V gene sequence: CDR1 SQVTM, CDR2 ANQGSEA. Deletions cut 6 bases from V and 0 bases from J, with 10 bases between.

The V gene is TRBV28, the J gene TRBJ1-4; TRBD1 matches at 7 bases. This CDR3 is built from 14 residues. V gave up 6 bases and J gave up 3 bases; unmatched junction bases: 4. From germline, CDR1 is MDHEN and CDR2 SYDVKM. The CDR3 DNA reads TGTGCCAGCAGCCGGGGACAGTCTAATGAAAAACTGTTTTTT. Residues: CASSRGQSNEKLFF.

As concerns this clone: One base away lies a much larger clone, so this may be a sequencing read error. The chain links TRBV7-2 to TRBJ1-4; TRBD1 matches at 10 bases. The CDR3 is made up of 14 amino acids. Unmatched junction bases numbered 5, after V lost 5 bases and J lost 8 bases. CDR1 and CDR2 (germline): SGHTA, FQGNSA. CDR3 DNA: TGTGCCAGCAGCCGGGACAGGGGTGACGAAAAACTGTTTTTT. Translating gives CASSRDRGDEKLFF.

The gene calls are TRBV28 and TRBJ2-7, with D perhaps assigned TRBD1 or TRBD2 (6 bases each). Germline lookup yields CDR1 MDHEN and CDR2 SYDVKM. This CDR3 contains 14 residues. V shed 6 bases and J shed 7 bases, with 19 bases lying between them. CDR3 in DNA: TGTGCCAGCAGGCAATCAGGGGACTTGGGTGAGCAGTACTTC. The encoded protein is CASRQSGDLGEQYF.

The chain uses TRBV23-1 and TRBJ1-1; possible D gene TRBD1, 5 bases. TRBV23-1 is sorted into the ORF group, with uncertain function. The V gene lost 3 bases and the J gene lost 7 bases, with 9 bases spanning the gap. The CDR3 length is 12 residues. The CDR3 DNA follows: TGCGCCAGCAGTCACGGGGCCCATGAAGCTTTCTTT. Its translation is CASSHGAHEAFF.

The V and J genes are TRBV6-1 and TRBJ1-5; D is undetermined. Between the trimmed V and J ends, which lost 4 bases and 4 bases, there was a span of 11 bases. CDR1 MNHNS and CDR2 SASEGT come from the germline V gene. CDR3 size: 14 residues. The CDR3 DNA sequence: TGTGCCAGCAGTGGCGAAAATAGGAATCAGCCCCAGCATTTT. Translated, it gives CASSGENRNQPQHF.

The gene calls are TRBV7-9 and TRBJ1-1, with 9 positions matching TRBD1. Germline V CDR1 and CDR2: SEHNR, FQNEAQ (reference sequence). The CDR3 runs 14 residues. With V trimmed by 6 bases and J by 10 bases, 12 bases remained unmatched. DNA for the CDR3: TGTGCCAGCAGGATTAAAGACTACAGGGGGCCAGCTTTCTTT. Protein product: CASRIKDYRGPAFF.

The chain has TRBV18 and TRBJ1-1; D gene ambiguous. The CDR3 contains 14 residues. Germline V CDR1 and CDR2: KGHSH, LQKENI. Between the trimmed V and J ends, which lost 2 bases and 4 bases, there was a span of 11 bases. The CDR3: CASSPTASTTEAFF. The CDR3, as DNA: TGTGCCAGCTCACCAACAGCGTCGACCACTGAAGCTTTCTTT.

This sequence joins TRBV30 and TRBJ1-2, with 7 positions matching TRBD1. The V and J ends lost 2 bases and 4 bases, in that order; junction bases with no gene match: 4. This CDR3 contains 13 residues. Germline CDR1 and CDR2: GTSNPN and SVGIG (reference sequence). The CDR3 spells CAWSPGGVYGYTF. As DNA, the CDR3 is TGTGCCTGGAGTCCAGGGGGGGTCTATGGCTACACCTTC.

CDR3 DNA sequence: TGTGCCAGTAGTATAGATCATGGGACTAGCTTAAGCACAGATACGCAGTATTTT. This encodes CASSIDHGTSLSTDTQYF. The chain joins TRBV19 to TRBJ2-3, with TRBD2 matching over 9 bases. Germline V gives CDR1 LNHDA, CDR2 SQIVND (reference sequence). This CDR3 is built from 18 residues. The V gene end was trimmed by 0 bases and the J gene end by 0 bases; junction bases not matched to a gene: 7.